One sample yielded the 18 T cell receptor beta chains listed below, sequenced in a study of T cells expressing NK-cell markers. For each CDR3 protein, TCRdb gives one entry from its re-call of the 5' RACE reads, without DNA. The sample holds 550,000 to 600,000 distinct CDR3 sequences. The sequenced sample consisted of blood T cells: a sorted CD56 or NKG2C T cell subset, CD4+ or CD8+ T cells, or bulk PBMC T cells (not recorded which). The receptors here all came from a man younger than 35 in good health.

The chain carries TRBV6-5 and TRBJ2-1; TCRdb names TRBD1, which stays unverified in the absence of DNA. Looked up from germline, CDR1 is MNHEY and CDR2 is SVGAGI. The CDR3 extends over 15 amino acids. Here the CDR3 reads CASSSLGQGDNEQFF.

The chain links TRBV6-1 to TRBJ1-5; the TCRdb call, TRBD1, lacks DNA for checking. The CDR3 runs to 15 residues. Germline CDR1 and CDR2: MNHNS and SASEGT. The CDR3 protein is CASSEALWGNQPQHF.

This rearrangement joins TRBV2 to TRBJ1-6. CDR3 length: 11 amino acids. Looked up from germline, CDR1 is SNHLY and CDR2 is FYNNEI. The CDR3 region is CASKANSPLHF.

This chain links TRBV7-9 with TRBJ2-5; the TCRdb D gene call, TRBD2, has no DNA to confirm it. The CDR3 loop spans 15 amino acids. The germline V gene has CDR1 SEHNR and CDR2 FQNEAQ (reference sequence). This CDR3 reads CASRGRGGSQETQYF.

The gene calls are TRBV10-2 and TRBJ1-1. Germline CDR1 and CDR2: WSHSY and SAAADI. This CDR3 contains 12 residues. Here the CDR3 reads CASSESGAEAFF.

The J gene is TRBJ2-1, the V gene TRBV4-3; absent DNA, TCRdb's TRBD2 call cannot be checked. The CDR3 runs to 16 residues. Germline V gene data show CDR1 as LGHNA and CDR2 as YSLEER. The CDR3 reads CASSQGPSREGHEQFF.

This sequence joins TRBV20-1 and TRBJ1-1; the TCRdb D gene call, TRBD1, has no DNA to confirm it. Germline assignment: CDR1 DFQATT and CDR2 SNEGSKA (reference sequence). The CDR3 loop spans 11 amino acids. Here the CDR3 reads CSVTGRPEAFF.

This chain joins TRBV24-1 and TRBJ2-1; TCRdb designates TRBD2, a call that cannot be tested without DNA. Per germline, CDR1 KGHDR and CDR2 SFDVKD. This CDR3 spans 15 amino acids. This CDR3 reads CATSDRAGATNEQFF.

This chain connects TRBV21-1 to TRBJ2-3. TRBV21-1 is a pseudogene. The CDR3 has 13 amino acids. The CDR3 region is CASSKFIGVSQYF.

This chain connects TRBV27 to TRBJ2-1; TCRdb selects TRBD1, and the lack of DNA leaves this call unchecked. The CDR3 has 15 residues. The germline CDR1 and CDR2 sequences are MNHEY and SMNVEV (reference sequence). CDR3 sequence reads: CASTQKHGGFYEQFF.

J is TRBJ2-5 and V is TRBV20-1; TCRdb proposes TRBD1, but this gene call is untestable without DNA. This CDR3 has 14 residues. The V gene's germline CDR1 is DFQATT and CDR2 SNEGSKA (reference sequence). This chain's CDR3 is CSARKDSVLETQYF.

The chain employs TRBV29-1 and TRBJ2-1; TCRdb selects TRBD2, and the lack of DNA leaves this call unchecked. The CDR3 is made up of 12 amino acids. Germline lookup yields CDR1 SQVTM and CDR2 ANQGSEA. The chain's CDR3 is CSVPGGATKQFF.

This chain connects TRBV7-2 to TRBJ2-3; TCRdb calls TRBD2, which cannot be checked without DNA. CDR1 SGHTA and CDR2 FQGNSA come from the germline V gene. The CDR3 spans 18 residues. The CDR3 sequence is CASSRATSGLTSTDTQYF.

The chain carries TRBV4-2 and TRBJ2-1; TCRdb proposes TRBD2, but this gene call is untestable without DNA. CDR1 and CDR2 (germline): LGHNA, YNFKEQ. This CDR3 region has 20 residues. CDR3 amino acids: CASSQNPILPTSGAYNEQFF.

The gene calls are TRBV18 and TRBJ1-5. This CDR3 contains 15 residues. Germline V gene lookup returns CDR1 KGHSH and CDR2 LQKENI. The CDR3 sequence is CASSPGLPSVVAQHF. Supplemented by reference TRBV18 and TRBJ1-5, the full variable domain reads NAGVMQNPRHLVRRRGQEARLRCSPMKGHSHVYWYRQLPEEGLKFMVYLQKENIIDESGMPKERFSAEFPKEGPSILRIQQVVRGDSAAYFCASSPGLPSVVAQHFGDGTRLSIL.

The gene calls are TRBV19 and TRBJ2-3. The CDR3 loop spans 16 amino acids. From germline, CDR1 is LNHDA and CDR2 SQIVND (reference sequence). CDR3 in amino acids: CASSIEPSLGTDTQYF.

V usage is TRBV29-1 and J usage is TRBJ2-3; TCRdb lists TRBD2, though no DNA is available to test this call. The CDR3 sequence is 16 residues long. Germline CDR1 reads SQVTM; CDR2 reads ANQGSEA. CDR3 region: CSVALVERAEINTQYF.

This rearrangement joins TRBV20-1 to TRBJ1-5. Per the germline V gene, CDR1 is DFQATT and CDR2 is SNEGSKA (reference sequence). The CDR3 extends over 14 amino acids. The CDR3 region is CSASSPGINQPQHF.